This T cell receptor (beta chain) was obtained from a study of T cells in Graves' hyperthyroidism and ophthalmopathy. The study's findings and limits: Most clonotypes that expanded in the thyroid above 0.001 also showed up in blood.

Amplified regions were TCR beta CDR3 sequences from RNA transcripts. Primed by the HTBI set, a first-round RT-PCR was run on the TCR CDR3. TCRdb reanalysed the multiplex PCR reads using MiXCR and keeps one entry per CDR3 protein. This table holds a few hundred thousand distinct CDR3 sequences, about 20% found once. Clinical symptoms, serum thyroxine and TRAb, thyroid ultrasound and orbital computed tomography together formed the diagnostic basis. Germline CDR1 and CDR2: DFQATT and SNEGSKA (reference sequence). V dropped 3 bases and J dropped 0; count of bases not matched to a gene: 6. This CDR3 spans 15 amino acids. This clonotype was seen a few times. The antigen is undetermined.

The chain uses TRBV20-1 and TRBJ1-1, with 8 bases fitting TRBD1. The sequenced sample consisted of blood. This sequence originates from a woman in her forties or fifties with Graves' hyperthyroidism. The CDR3 is CSARDRDGLNTEAFF. As DNA, the CDR3 is TGCAGTGCTAGGGACAGGGACGGTCTGAACACTGAAGCTTTCTTT.